Below, 5 T cell receptor beta chains from the same sample are listed, as sequenced in a study of T cell changes during pregnancy in multiple sclerosis. Assay used: immunoSEQ multiplex PCR; TCRdb lists only in-frame clones, some missing. The sample has approximately 64,000 clones; roughly 87% are singletons. The source was peripheral blood, collected in the second trimester of pregnancy. These receptor sequences come from a female donor in good health, enrolled as a control in a pregnancy study.

V and J are TRBV5-1 and TRBJ1-6; 8 bases map to TRBD1. Germline CDR1 is SGHRS and CDR2 is YFSETQ. V lost 4 bases, J lost 9 bases, and 12 bases stayed unmatched. The CDR3 is 16 residues long. The CDR3 protein is CASSNGQGRGISPLHF. The CDR3, as DNA: TGCGCCAGCAGCAACGGACAGGGAAGAGGAATTTCACCCCTCCACTTT.

The chain links TRBV6-1 to TRBJ2-2; D is perhaps TRBD1 (6 bases). The CDR3 loop spans 14 amino acids. The germline V and J ends were trimmed by 7 bases and 6 bases, with 15 bases remaining between them. Germline CDR1 reads MNHNS; CDR2 reads SASEGT. The CDR3 DNA reads as TGTGCCAGCACCCGGACAGATCGCGCCGGGGAGCTGTTTTTT. Encoded protein: CASTRTDRAGELFF.

The rearrangement links TRBV7-2 to TRBJ2-7; D possibly corresponds to TRBD2 (5 bases). Germline values: CDR1 SGHTA, CDR2 FQGNSA. The CDR3 has 14 amino acids. V lost 3 bases and J 3 bases, leaving 12 bases between the germline ends. CDR3 sequence (DNA): TGTGCCAGCAGCTTTGACAACGGACTCTACGAGCAGTACTTC. Its translation is CASSFDNGLYEQYF.

The chain is built from TRBV21-1 and TRBJ2-7; no DNA check was done on the table's D call, TRBD1. TRBV21-1 is assigned pseudogene status. CDR3 size: 13 residues. The CDR3 DNA reads as TGTGCCAGCAGCAGCTTCAGGGGTTCCGAGCAGTACTTC. Translation gives CASSSFRGSEQYF.

In DNA form, the CDR3 reads TGTGCCAGCAGCTTGGTGGACAGGGGTGGATCACCCCTCCACTTT. It codes for CASSLVDRGGSPLHF. The chain uses TRBV5-6 and TRBJ1-6; TRBD1 aligns across 9 bases. This CDR3 spans 15 amino acids. V was clipped by 0 bases and J by 10 bases; unmatched bases: 5. Looked up from germline, CDR1 is SGHDT and CDR2 is YYEEEE.